These 20 T cell receptor beta chains share one sample of origin, sequenced in a study of blood T cells in healthy people across ages. The use of a sample-barcoded 5' primer and a J-beta primer mix characterized a second PCR of about 6 to 11 cycles. In TCRdb, the 5' RACE reads were re-called with MiXCR into one record per CDR3 protein. The sample lists approximately 810,000 distinct CDR3 sequences, under 30% seen once, with roughly 17% in the top ten. Sequencing was performed on blood. Receptors originate from a woman older than 75 in good health.

This clonotype was detected only a few times. Being one base from a much bigger clone, this may be a read error. The chain is built from TRBV3-1 and TRBJ2-6; D is perhaps TRBD1 (6 bases). Germline V lookup: CDR1 LGHDT, CDR2 YNNKEL (reference sequence). This CDR3 is built from 15 residues. In DNA, the CDR3 is TGTGCCAGCACCACACAGGGATCTGGGGCCAACGTCCCGACTTTC. It encodes CASTTQGSGANVPTF. Combining the CDR3 with reference TRBV3-1 and TRBJ2-6 gives the whole variable domain DTAVSQTPKYLVTQMGNDKSIKCEQNLGHDTMYWYKQDSKKFLKIMFSYNNKELIINETVPNRFSPKSPDKAHLNLHINSLELGDSAVYFCASTTQGSGANVPTFGAGSRLTVL.

The chain couples TRBV6-5 to TRBJ1-3; TRBD1 might be the D (5 bases). Per the germline V gene, CDR1 is MNHEY and CDR2 is SVGAGI. Trimming took off 5 bases at V and 0 bases at J, with 11 bases between the two ends. This CDR3 region has 15 residues. DNA of the CDR3: TGTGCCAGCAGTACTGCGACAGTCTCTGGAAACACCATATATTTT. Amino acids: CASSTATVSGNTIYF.

This clonotype occurred many times. The V call is TRBV12-3 or TRBV12-4, the J call TRBJ2-4, with D tentatively TRBD1 or TRBD2 (6 bases each). Trimming stripped 6 bases from V and 1 base from J, with 16 bases between. There are 16 residues in the CDR3. The CDR3 loop is CASSRRRGAAKNIQYF. The CDR3 DNA sequence: TGTGCCAGCAGCCGACGGAGGGGGGCGGCCAAAAACATTCAGTACTTC.

This clonotype was recorded many times. This chain uses TRBV29-1 with TRBJ2-3, with TRBD2 matching 7 bases. V was clipped by 6 bases and J by 2 bases; unmatched bases: 8. The CDR3 totals 14 residues. The germline gives CDR1 SQVTM, CDR2 ANQGSEA. CDR3 sequence reads: CSVGGAASTDTQYF. The CDR3 region has the DNA TGCAGCGTGGGAGGGGCGGCCTCCACAGATACGCAGTATTTT.

Many counts were recorded for this clonotype. The rearrangement uses TRBV7-2 and TRBJ2-5; 7 positions match TRBD1. Germline lookup yields CDR1 SGHTA and CDR2 FQGNSA. The CDR3 runs to 14 residues. V shed 5 bases, J shed 4 bases, and the junction held 7 bases outside the gene matches. The CDR3 nucleotides are TGTGCCAGCAGCCAAAACAGGGGCAGAGAGACCCAGTACTTC. Its protein product is CASSQNRGRETQYF.

Notes on this clonotype: The junction does not match germline at one end; this may be a read error. The V and J genes are TRBV7-8 and TRBJ2-2; 7 bases align to TRBD2. Germline V lookup: CDR1 SGHVS, CDR2 FQNEAQ. The CDR3 has 14 amino acids. This CDR3 reads CASSMGGSTRELFF. CDR3 in DNA: TGTGCCAGCAGCATGGGGGGGAGCACCAGGGAGCTGTTTTTT.

This clonotype was recorded a few times. The chain links TRBV5-1 to TRBJ2-7; TRBD1 matches 12 bases. Per the germline V gene, CDR1 is SGHRS and CDR2 is YFSETQ. The CDR3 runs 14 residues. V was pared by 7 bases and J by 7 bases, with 9 bases of the junction left unmatched. The CDR3 DNA sequence: TGCGCCAGCTCCGAAGGGACAGGGGGCTTAGAGCAGTACTTC. The encoded protein is CASSEGTGGLEQYF.

The rearrangement joins TRBV6-2 or TRBV6-3 to TRBJ2-2, with D tentatively TRBD2 (6 bases). Trimming took off 6 bases at V and 4 bases at J, with 9 bases between the two ends. This CDR3 spans 13 amino acids. Germline V gives CDR1 MNHEY, CDR2 SVGEGT. CDR3 in amino acids: CASRRGFTGELFF. The DNA of the CDR3 is TGTGCCAGCAGGCGGGGATTCACCGGGGAGCTGTTTTTT.

On this clonotype itself: A much larger clone lies one base from this, so it may be a read error. This chain connects TRBV29-1 to TRBJ2-5, with D possibly TRBD1 on 5 matching bases. The CDR3 has 13 amino acids. Germline V gene data show CDR1 as SQVTM and CDR2 as ANQGSEA. With 4 bases removed from V and 11 bases from J, the gap between germline ends came to 20 bases. CDR3 bases: TGCAGCGTTGGGCAGGGTCGGTTCAATGAGCAGTACTTC. This encodes CSVGQGRFNEQYF.

This clonotype has at least ten counts. This sequence joins TRBV11-3 and TRBJ2-6; no definite D call. V was trimmed by 1 base and J by 0 bases, leaving 10 bases between them. CDR1 is SGHNT and CDR2 is YENEEA in the germline V gene. The CDR3 runs 17 residues. The CDR3 loop is CASSLGEQSSGANVLTF. The CDR3 bases are TGTGCCAGCAGCTTAGGAGAACAGTCCTCTGGGGCCAACGTCCTGACTTTC.

The table lists this clonotype with a few counts. This sequence joins TRBV7-2 and TRBJ1-6; possible D gene TRBD1, 6 bases. Germline loops: CDR1 SGHTA, CDR2 FQGNSA. The V and J ends lost 5 bases and 9 bases respectively, with 14 bases between them. The CDR3 loop spans 14 amino acids. In nucleotides, the CDR3 is TGTGCCAGCAGCGTCAGGGGTGCGGGTTCACCCCTCCACTTT. Protein: CASSVRGAGSPLHF.

This chain uses TRBV7-9 with TRBJ2-5; 9 nucleotides match TRBD2. CDR1 SEHNR and CDR2 FQNEAQ come from the germline V gene (reference sequence). With 5 bases clipped from V and 5 bases from J, the junction kept 15 bases outside the gene matches. The CDR3 covers 17 residues. CDR3 loop: CASSVVPSGEGSETQYF. CDR3 in DNA: TGTGCCAGCAGCGTAGTTCCTAGCGGGGAGGGATCGGAGACCCAGTACTTC.

This clonotype was seen many times. This chain connects TRBV4-2 to TRBJ2-1; D may match TRBD1 or TRBD2 (5 bases each). Germline V lookup: CDR1 LGHNA, CDR2 YNFKEQ. The V and J ends lost 1 base and 5 bases respectively, with 15 bases between them. CDR3 size: 16 residues. CDR3 sequence (DNA): TGTGCCAGCAGCCAAGGCGCCGGGACCCTCCACAATGAGCAGTTCTTC. Encoded protein: CASSQGAGTLHNEQFF.

On this clonotype: A read error may explain this, as a much larger clone is one base away. The rearrangement joins TRBV10-3 to TRBJ2-7; D tentatively fits TRBD1 or TRBD2 (6 bases each). This CDR3 region has 15 residues. Trimming pared 4 bases from V and 7 bases from J, leaving 20 bases between. CDR1 is ENHRY and CDR2 is SYGVKD in the germline V gene. This chain's CDR3 is CAISGGASSYNEQYF. The DNA for the CDR3 is TGTGCCATCAGTGGGGGGGCCAGCTCCTACAATGAGCAGTACTTC.

As for this clonotype: This clone may be a read error of a much larger clone one base away. This chain uses TRBV7-2 with TRBJ2-4; TRBD1 matches 7 bases. The better agreement between TRBJ2-7 and the DNA end casts doubt on the J call. The CDR3 totals 14 residues. The germline gives CDR1 SGHTA, CDR2 FQGNSA. CDR3 in amino acids: CASSTGQEEDEQYF. CDR3 DNA sequence: TGTGCCAGCAGCACTGGACAGGAGGAGGACGAGCAGTACTTC.

This clonotype was seen a single time. The chain uses TRBV7-2 and TRBJ2-1; a weak D match, TRBD1 (5 bases). Gene TRBJ2-7 matches the end of the DNA better, so the J call may be wrong. The CDR3 sequence is 15 residues long. The germline gives CDR1 SGHTA, CDR2 FQGNSA. CDR3 nucleotides: TGTGCCAGCAGCTCGGTTCTTGGTGCAGGGAATGGGCAGTACTTC. Residues: CASSSVLGAGNGQYF.

This clonotype was picked up one time. The V gene is TRBV12-3 or TRBV12-4, the J gene TRBJ2-3; 7 nucleotides line up with TRBD1. This CDR3 contains 16 residues. The trim removed 3 bases at V and 1 base at J, leaving 7 bases unmatched. The CDR3 sequence is CASSFTGTVGTDTQYF. Written as DNA, the CDR3 is TGTGCCAGCAGTTTTACCGGGACAGTCGGCACAGATACGCAGTATTTT.

In regard to this clonotype: One junction end disagrees with the germline gene, perhaps due to a read error. The chain has TRBV7-9 and TRBJ2-7; D possibly corresponds to TRBD1 (6 bases). This CDR3 spans 15 amino acids. The V gene's germline CDR1 is SEHNR and CDR2 FQNEAQ (reference sequence). As DNA, the CDR3 is TGTGTCAGCAGCTTGTCAGGGGAGATTGTCTACGAGCAGTACTTC. Protein sequence: CVSSLSGEIVYEQYF. Full variable domain (missing parts from reference TRBV7-9 and TRBJ2-7): DTGVSQNPRHKITKRGQNVTFRCDPISEHNRLYWYRQTLGQGPEFLTYFQNEAQLEKSRLLSDRFSAERPKGSFSTLEIQRTEQGDSAMYLCVSSLSGEIVYEQYFGPGTRLTVT.

Comment on this clonotype: A read error may be the cause here, since a much bigger clone is one base away. The rearrangement uses TRBV7-2 and TRBJ1-1; 7 nucleotides agree with TRBD1. V gave up 2 bases and J gave up 5 bases; unmatched junction bases: 8. CDR3 length: 15 amino acids. The germline V gene encodes CDR1 SGHTA and CDR2 FQGNSA. The CDR3 loop is CASSLRGQGVTEAFF. For the CDR3, the DNA is TGTGCCAGCAGCTTACGTGGGCAGGGGGTAACTGAAGCTTTCTTT.

There are many counts of this clonotype. The chain couples TRBV7-9 to TRBJ2-1; D gene unclear. The CDR3 contains 12 residues. The germline V gene has CDR1 SEHNR and CDR2 FQNEAQ (reference sequence). V was cut by 2 bases and J by 6 bases, with 5 bases left in between. The CDR3 reads CASSLFINEQFF. The DNA for the CDR3 is TGTGCCAGCAGCTTATTTATCAATGAGCAGTTCTTC.